Listed below are T cell receptor beta chains from one sample, sequenced in a study of blood T cell repertoires in COVID-19. TCRdb's copy holds only in-frame clones and misses some; the assay was immunoSEQ multiplex PCR. The table has approximately 150,000 clones, about 86% seen once. The sequencing sample was made of peripheral blood. The receptor source for this set is a woman aged 55-75 years with acute or convalescent COVID-19. Both conserved end residues are part of each CDR3. The order of the fields is J gene, CDR3 length, D gene, V gene, CDR3 protein, CDR3 DNA. D genes are given only for firm matches.

TRBJ1-4	14	TRBD1	TRBV18	CASSPPTGERKLFF	TGTGCCAGCTCACCACCGACAGGGGAGCGGAAACTGTTTTTT
TRBJ1-5	12	.	TRBV10-2	CASSQGYQPQHF	TGCGCCAGCAGTCAGGGGTATCAGCCCCAGCATTTT
TRBJ2-7	15	TRBD1	TRBV27	CASSSGQGALVRTYF	TGTGCCAGCAGTTCAGGACAGGGGGCCCTGGTTCGTACGTACTTC
TRBJ2-7	13	TRBD1	TRBV6-5	CASSPGQGTTTPF	TGTGCCAGCAGTCCGGGACAGGGGACCACCACCCCGTTC
TRBJ2-7	15	.	TRBV18	CASSPQQSGESEQYF	TGTGCCAGCTCACCACAGCAGTCAGGCGAGTCCGAGCAGTACTTC
TRBJ1-3	14	.	TRBV28	CASSSSGAGNTIYF	TGTGCCAGCAGTTCCTCAGGGGCTGGAAACACCATATATTTT
TRBJ2-7	13	.	TRBV19	CASSMRVSYEQYF	TGTGCCAGTAGTATGCGTGTGTCCTACGAGCAGTACTTC
TRBJ2-2	15	TRBD2	TRBV18	CASSPSGTSGSLLFF	TGTGCCAGCTCACCCTCCGGGACTAGCGGGTCTTTGCTGTTTTTT
TRBJ2-1	18	TRBD2	TRBV5-4	CASSSARGGGLSYNEQFF	TGTGCCAGCAGCTCGGCACGGGGGGGAGGGCTATCCTACAATGAGCAGTTCTTC
TRBJ1-1	14	TRBD1	TRBV5-1	CASKTGTGGVRAFF	TGCGCCAGCAAGACCGGGACAGGCGGCGTTCGGGCTTTCTTT